The T cell receptor beta chain under discussion was sequenced for a study of T cells in Graves' hyperthyroidism and ophthalmopathy. The ends were cut back, 5 bases at V and 0 bases at J, with 14 bases in the middle. The CDR3 length is 16 residues. From germline, CDR1 is KGHSH and CDR2 LQKENI. Regions amplified from RNA transcripts were the TCR beta CDR3 regions. First-round RT-PCR with HTBI primers amplified the TCR CDR3 region. From the multiplex PCR reads, TCRdb called clonotypes with MiXCR, one entry per CDR3 protein. The sample holds about half a million distinct CDR3 sequences, 15% to 20% seen once.

The material sequenced was blood. This receptor was obtained from a man in his forties with Graves' ophthalmopathy. The chain links TRBV18 to TRBJ1-3, with D perhaps TRBD1 (5 bases). The CDR3 nucleotides read TGTGCCAGCTCATCCGACAGTAGCCTCTCTGGAAACACCATATATTTT. Translated: CASSSDSSLSGNTIYF. Full variable domain (outside the CDR3, taken from reference TRBV18 and TRBJ1-3): NAGVMQNPRHLVRRRGQEARLRCSPMKGHSHVYWYRQLPEEGLKFMVYLQKENIIDESGMPKERFSAEFPKEGPSILRIQQVVRGDSAAYFCASSSDSSLSGNTIYFGEGSWLTVV.